The following is a TCR beta chain sequence with its context. Its antigen is still unknown. This record belongs to a study of T cells expressing NK-cell markers. The TCR beta cDNA came from 5'RACE template switching with UMIs. TCRdb re-analyzed the 5' RACE reads; it lists each CDR3 protein once, without DNA. The table lists 200,000 to 300,000 distinct CDR3 sequences. Germline values: CDR1 SGHRS, CDR2 YFSETQ. CDR3 length: 16 amino acids. Study results and limitations: No clear determination of HCMV specificity was made for expanded NKG2C+ T cell clones. Dominance of the CD3+CD56-NKG2C+ fraction by these clonotypes also held in several donors.

The chain is built from TRBV5-1 and TRBJ2-4. The sequencing sample was made of blood T cells: a sorted CD56 or NKG2C T cell subset, CD4+ or CD8+ T cells, or bulk PBMC T cells (not recorded which). This TCR was sampled from a man in his late teens or twenties in good health. This chain's CDR3 is CASSLEADSAKNIQYF. The variable domain in full, completed from reference TRBV5-1 and TRBJ2-4, reads KAGVTQTPRYLIKTRGQQVTLSCSPISGHRSVSWYQQTPGQGLQFLFEYFSETQRNKGNFPGRFSGRQFSNSRSEMNVSTLELGDSALYLCASSLEADSAKNIQYFGAGTRLSVL.